The clone carrying this T cell receptor (beta chain) was found a few times. Its antigen is unidentified. The source of the sample is a study of response to subunit inactivated influenza vaccine. Study results and limitations: The study's authors posited that every seasonal influenza vaccination enlists few new T cells.

TCRdb re-called the RT-PCR reads through MiXCR, storing one row per CDR3 protein. The repertoire holds around 320,000 distinct CDR3 sequences, with over 20% as singletons. V trimming: 6 bases; J trimming: 2 bases; junction bases outside the gene matches: 6. Germline loops: CDR1 MDHEN, CDR2 SYDVKM. The CDR3 length is 15 residues. V is TRBV28 and J is TRBJ1-5, with 8 positions matching TRBD1. Specimen: PBMCs from blood, collected 21 months after vaccination. This receptor was taken from a man between 50 and 70 years old who received an inactivated influenza vaccine. The CDR3 sequence: CASSMGTGGNQPQHF. CDR3 in DNA: TGTGCCAGCAGCATGGGGACAGGAGGCAATCAGCCCCAGCATTTT.